Given below is one TCR beta chain in context. This table comes from immunoSEQ multiplex PCR, and its TCRdb copy is limited to in-frame clones, with some not included. The sample records around 7,900 clones, roughly 73% being singletons. This record belongs to a study of T cell repertoires in ileal Crohn's disease. Study in general: Surgery for a complication: stricturing in approximately 60%, penetrating in roughly 40%.

The CDR3 has 15 residues. From germline, CDR1 is MGHRA and CDR2 YSYEKL. With V trimmed by 4 bases and J by 4 bases, 6 bases remained unmatched. The chain joins TRBV4-1 to TRBJ2-5; 10 bases agree with TRBD2. This clonotype was obtained from an adult with Crohn's disease. The sequencing sample was made of ileal tissue. CDR3 DNA sequence: TGCGCCAGCAGCCCTGAGCGGGGGGGCGGAGAGACCCAGTACTTC. Translated, it gives CASSPERGGGETQYF.